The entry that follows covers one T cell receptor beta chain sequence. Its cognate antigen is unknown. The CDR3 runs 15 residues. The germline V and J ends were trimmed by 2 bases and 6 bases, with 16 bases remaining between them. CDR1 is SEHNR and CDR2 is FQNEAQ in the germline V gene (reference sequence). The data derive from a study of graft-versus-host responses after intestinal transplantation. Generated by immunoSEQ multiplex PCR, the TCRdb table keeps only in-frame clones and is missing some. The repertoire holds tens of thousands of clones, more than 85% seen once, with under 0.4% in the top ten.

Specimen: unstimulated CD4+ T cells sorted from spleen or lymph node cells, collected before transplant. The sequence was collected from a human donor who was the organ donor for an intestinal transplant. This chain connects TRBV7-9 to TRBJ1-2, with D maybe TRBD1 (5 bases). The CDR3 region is CASSLSSQAPNGYTF. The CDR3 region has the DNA TGTGCCAGCAGCTTATCATCACAGGCACCCAATGGCTACACCTTC.